The clone carrying this T cell receptor beta chain was seen only a few times. The CDR3 runs 15 residues. CDR1 is SGDLS and CDR2 is YYNGEE in the germline V gene. The V segment lost 4 bases and the J segment 6 bases; nucleotides outside the gene matches: 10. This record belongs to a study of cytomegalovirus exposure and HLA in healthy donors. PCR was performed using 60 Vbeta and 13 Jbeta primers. Generated by immunoSEQ multiplex PCR, the TCRdb table keeps only in-frame clones and is missing some. The table includes 120,000 or so clones, 10% detected once. The sequenced material came from PBMCs. The receptor was isolated from a woman aged 18-29 years in good health and CMV-seropositive. The V and J genes are TRBV9 and TRBJ2-7; 10 bases are a match to TRBD1. CDR3 in DNA: TGTGCCAGCAGCCCCGAGGGACAGGGGTCCGGCGAGCAGTACTTC. Residues: CASSPEGQGSGEQYF.